Listed below are T cell receptor beta chains from one sample, sequenced in a study of CD8+CD57+ T cells in acquired aplastic anemia. TCRdb re-called the reads with MiXCR, one entry per CDR3 protein. This sample has tens of thousands of distinct CDR3 sequences, with around three quarters found just once. Material: sorted CD4+, CD8+, or CD8+CD57+ T cells (not recorded which) from PBMCs. The receptor source for this set is a human donor in good health, serving as a control. Both conserved end residues are part of each CDR3. The D gene is left open where the match is weak. Size is stated for part of the rows, as once, few or many counts, or as a class when the clone is expanded.

size	J	length	V	D	DNA	CDR3
once	TRBJ1-2	14	TRBV24-1	.	TGTGCCACCAGTGAAAACACGCTTAACTATGGCTACACCTTC	CATSENTLNYGYTF
.	TRBJ1-1	13	TRBV15	.	TGTGCCACTTCCAGGGTTGAGGGCACTGAGGCTTTCTTT	CATSRVEGTEAFF
few	TRBJ1-2	12	TRBV15	.	TGTGCCACCAGCCTGCAAACGAGGGGCTACACCTTC	CATSLQTRGYTF
.	TRBJ1-2	13	TRBV6-1	.	TGTGCCAGCAGTGACAGCCTGATATATGGCTACACCTTC	CASSDSLIYGYTF
.	TRBJ1-6	13	TRBV7-2	.	TGTGCCAGCAGGATGGACAGCAATTCACCCCTCCACTTT	CASRMDSNSPLHF
.	TRBJ2-3	13	TRBV19	.	TGTGCCAGTAGTTACACCTTCACAGATACGCAGTATTTT	CASSYTFTDTQYF
.	TRBJ2-2	14	TRBV24-1	.	TGTGCCACCAGTGGCGCGACACACACCGGGGAACTGTTTTTT	CATSGATHTGELFF
once	TRBJ2-7	14	TRBV12-3/TRBV12-4	TRBD1	TGTGCCAGCGGTCGGGCAGGGGGCTCCTACGAGCAGTACTTC	CASGRAGGSYEQYF
few	TRBJ2-7	14	TRBV10-1	.	TGCGCCAGCAGTGATGGGGTCTCCCCTTACGAGCAGTACTTC	CASSDGVSPYEQYF
.	TRBJ1-5	15	TRBV9	TRBD1	TGTGCCAGCAGCGTACGGACAGGACTTCAATCAGCCCCAGCATTT	CASSVRTGLQSAPAF
.	TRBJ2-7	13	TRBV7-9	.	TGTGCCAGCAGCTTAGGGACCTACTACGAGCAGTACTTC	CASSLGTYYEQYF
.	TRBJ1-2	15	TRBV4-3	TRBD1	TGCGCCAGCCAACAGGGGACGGTTTTCGGCTATGGCTACACCTTC	CASQQGTVFGYGYTF
.	TRBJ2-7	13	TRBV24-1	TRBD2	TGTGCCACCAGCGGCACTAGCGGCTACGAGCAGTACTTC	CATSGTSGYEQYF
.	TRBJ2-7	15	TRBV10-3	.	TGTGCCATCAGTGAGTCGGACTTAGGAGGGCACGAGCAGTACTTC	CAISESDLGGHEQYF
few	TRBJ1-2	15	TRBV7-6	TRBD1	TGTGCCAGCAGCTTAGCGACAGGGGGGGACTATGGCTACACCTTT	CASSLATGGDYGYTF
.	TRBJ1-2	14	TRBV20-1	.	TGCAGTGCTAGAGATGGGCTACGGGGTAATGGCTACACCTTC	CSARDGLRGNGYTF
.	TRBJ2-3	13	TRBV2	TRBD1	TGTGCCAGCAGTCAGACAGGGGCGGATACGCAGTATTTT	CASSQTGADTQYF
.	TRBJ2-3	13	TRBV20-1	.	TGCAGTGCTCCGTCCCCTAGCACAGATACGCAGTATTTT	CSAPSPSTDTQYF
.	TRBJ1-1	12	TRBV20-1	.	TGCAGTCCGAGTCGGGGGAACACTGAAGCTTTCTTT	CSPSRGNTEAFF
.	TRBJ2-7	13	TRBV7-2	.	TGTGCCAGCAGCTTAGGACAGGACTACGAGCAGTACTTC	CASSLGQDYEQYF
.	TRBJ2-7	12	TRBV12-3/TRBV12-4	.	TGTGCCAGCAGGGCTGTCACCTACGAGCAGTACTTC	CASRAVTYEQYF
.	TRBJ2-1	12	TRBV7-9	.	TGTGCCAGCAGCTTTCCCGACAATGAGCAGTTCTTC	CASSFPDNEQFF
.	TRBJ2-3	14	TRBV25-1	.	TGTGCCAGCAGTGCCCCCGTGATCGGAGATACGCAGTATTTT	CASSAPVIGDTQYF
.	TRBJ1-1	13	TRBV7-2	TRBD1	TGTGCCAGCAGCCCAGGACAGGGAGCTGAAGCTTTCTTT	CASSPGQGAEAFF
.	TRBJ1-4	16	TRBV19	TRBD1	TGTGCCAGTAGTAAATCGACAGGGGGACACAATGAAAAACTGTTTTTT	CASSKSTGGHNEKLFF
.	TRBJ2-7	14	TRBV2	TRBD2	TGTGCCAGCAGTCAAGCGGGGGAGACTTACGAGCAGTACTTC	CASSQAGETYEQYF
.	TRBJ1-4	13	TRBV10-1	.	TGCGCCAGCCAGACAGGAGATAATGAAAAACTGTTTTTT	CASQTGDNEKLFF
few	TRBJ1-6	15	TRBV10-3	.	TGTGCCATCAGTGTGACAGGAAGTTATAATTCACCCCTCCACTTT	CAISVTGSYNSPLHF
once	TRBJ2-7	13	TRBV15	.	TGTGCCACCAGCAGGGAAAGGGGCTACGAGCAGTGCTTC	CATSRERGYEQCF
.	TRBJ2-5	14	TRBV20-1	TRBD1	TGCAGTGCGACCACAGGGGCTCTCCGAGAGACCCAGTACTTC	CSATTGALRETQYF
few	TRBJ2-7	13	TRBV2	TRBD1	TGTGCCAGCAGGAAGGACAGGGGGTACGAGCAGTACTTC	CASRKDRGYEQYF
.	TRBJ1-1	13	TRBV10-3	.	TGTGCCATCAGTGAGTTCGGGTTGCAAGAAGCTTTCTTT	CAISEFGLQEAFF
few	TRBJ1-6	14	TRBV2	.	TGTGCCAGCAGTGTAGGGCGGGATAATTCACCCCTCCACTTT	CASSVGRDNSPLHF
.	TRBJ1-1	13	TRBV19	TRBD1	TGTGCCAGTAGTAGCCGGACAGGGACTGAAGCTTTCTTT	CASSSRTGTEAFF
.	TRBJ2-1	12	TRBV7-9	.	TGTGCCAGCAGCCTCGACAGCAATGAGCAGTTCTTC	CASSLDSNEQFF
.	TRBJ1-1	12	TRBV24-1	.	TGTGCCACCAGTGATTTTACGGGGCCAGCTTTCTTT	CATSDFTGPAFF
.	TRBJ2-5	13	TRBV5-6	.	TGTGCCAGCAGCTTGGTCCCCTTAGAGACCCAGTACTTC	CASSLVPLETQYF
.	TRBJ2-2	13	TRBV5-4	.	TGTGCCAGCAGCTTCGGGACCACCGGGGAGCTGTTTTTT	CASSFGTTGELFF
.	TRBJ1-4	12	TRBV29-1	.	TGCAGCGTGGGGGACACAAGGGGAAAACTGCTTTTT	CSVGDTRGKLLF
medium-sized	TRBJ1-2	16	TRBV4-3	.	TGCGCCAGCAGCCAAGATGGGCCAGGGAGTCCCTATGGCTACACCTTC	CASSQDGPGSPYGYTF
.	TRBJ2-7	15	TRBV29-1	.	TGCAGCGTTGGGGCTTTCCTTGGCTTTCCCTACGAGCAGTACTTC	CSVGAFLGFPYEQYF
once	TRBJ2-7	15	TRBV10-3	.	TGTGCCATCAGTGAGGAGACGTGGACAGAGGCCGAGCAGTACTTC	CAISEETWTEAEQYF
once	TRBJ2-3	16	TRBV2	TRBD1	TGTGCCAGCAGTTCCCGGGACAGGGGTAGCACAGATACGCAGTATTTT	CASSSRDRGSTDTQYF
once	TRBJ2-3	12	TRBV2	.	TGTGCCAGCAAGAGCTACGAAGATACGCAGTATTTT	CASKSYEDTQYF
.	TRBJ2-2	16	TRBV7-7	TRBD1	TGTGCTAGCAGCCCTGGACAGGGGGCGAGCACCGGGGAGCTGTTTTTT	CASSPGQGASTGELFF
.	TRBJ1-1	15	TRBV19	.	TGTGCCAGTACCTCACGGGGACCCCTGAACACTGAAGCTTTCTTT	CASTSRGPLNTEAFF
.	TRBJ1-2	15	TRBV6-4	TRBD1	TGTGCCAGCAGTGAAGGGGAAGGACAGGGCTATGGCTACACCTTC	CASSEGEGQGYGYTF
.	TRBJ2-7	13	TRBV7-3	.	TGCGCCAGCAGTAGAATAGCGGAGTACGAGCAGTACTTC	CASSRIAEYEQYF
.	TRBJ2-7	17	TRBV4-2	.	TGTGCCAGCAGCCAAGACGGCAGGGACGATATGGCCTACGAGCAGTACTTC	CASSQDGRDDMAYEQYF
once	TRBJ2-6	14	TRBV12-3/TRBV12-4	.	TGTGCCAGCAGACCTAATACGGGGGCCAACGTCCTGACTTTC	CASRPNTGANVLTF
.	TRBJ1-5	13	TRBV19	TRBD1	TGTGCCAGTAGTATTGGGACAGGGAGGCCCCAGCATTTT	CASSIGTGRPQHF
.	TRBJ2-3	16	TRBV7-8	.	TGTGCCAGCAGCTTAATGGGGGCCTATAGCTCAGATACGCAGTATTTT	CASSLMGAYSSDTQYF
.	TRBJ1-6	13	TRBV2	.	TGTGCCAGCCTTGGCGGGGCCCGGTCACCCCTCCACTTT	CASLGGARSPLHF
.	TRBJ1-1	15	TRBV15	.	TGTGCCACCAGCAGAGAAAAAAGGCTTAACACTGAAGCTTTCTTT	CATSREKRLNTEAFF
medium-sized	TRBJ2-7	13	TRBV12-3/TRBV12-4	.	TGTGCCAGCAGTATAAACACCCTCTCCGAGCAGTACTTC	CASSINTLSEQYF
.	TRBJ2-5	15	TRBV15	.	TGTGCCACCAGCCGAAAAGCCGGGACCCAAGAGACCCAGTACTTC	CATSRKAGTQETQYF
.	TRBJ2-4	14	TRBV10-3	TRBD1	TGTGCCACCCAAGAGACAGGGGGCGCAGGCATTCAGTACTTC	CATQETGGAGIQYF
.	TRBJ1-6	13	TRBV7-2	TRBD1	TGCGCCAGCAGGACAGGGGTTAATTCACCCCTCCACTTT	CASRTGVNSPLHF
.	TRBJ2-5	14	TRBV5-1	.	TGCGCCAGCAGCCCGGGTCGCTACGGGGAGACCCAGTACTTC	CASSPGRYGETQYF